This TCR beta chain came from a study of identical twins. TCRdb passed the 5' RACE reads through MiXCR, listing each CDR3 protein once. The data hold about 550,000 distinct CDR3 sequences, with about 22% observed a single time. This CDR3 is built from 14 residues. Trimming cost V 4 bases and J 7 bases; bases outside gene matches: 9. This clonotype appeared a few times. This sample also appeared in a second study, on yellow fever vaccine responses in identical twins.

The chain combines TRBV12-3 or TRBV12-4 with TRBJ2-7; 8 bases agree with TRBD1. Sequencing was carried out using CD4+ T cells sorted from blood. The source is a woman aged 18 to 35 in good health. The CDR3 DNA sequence: TGTGCCAGCAGTTCGACAGGGGACATGAGTGAGCAGTACTTC. It yields the protein CASSSTGDMSEQYF.